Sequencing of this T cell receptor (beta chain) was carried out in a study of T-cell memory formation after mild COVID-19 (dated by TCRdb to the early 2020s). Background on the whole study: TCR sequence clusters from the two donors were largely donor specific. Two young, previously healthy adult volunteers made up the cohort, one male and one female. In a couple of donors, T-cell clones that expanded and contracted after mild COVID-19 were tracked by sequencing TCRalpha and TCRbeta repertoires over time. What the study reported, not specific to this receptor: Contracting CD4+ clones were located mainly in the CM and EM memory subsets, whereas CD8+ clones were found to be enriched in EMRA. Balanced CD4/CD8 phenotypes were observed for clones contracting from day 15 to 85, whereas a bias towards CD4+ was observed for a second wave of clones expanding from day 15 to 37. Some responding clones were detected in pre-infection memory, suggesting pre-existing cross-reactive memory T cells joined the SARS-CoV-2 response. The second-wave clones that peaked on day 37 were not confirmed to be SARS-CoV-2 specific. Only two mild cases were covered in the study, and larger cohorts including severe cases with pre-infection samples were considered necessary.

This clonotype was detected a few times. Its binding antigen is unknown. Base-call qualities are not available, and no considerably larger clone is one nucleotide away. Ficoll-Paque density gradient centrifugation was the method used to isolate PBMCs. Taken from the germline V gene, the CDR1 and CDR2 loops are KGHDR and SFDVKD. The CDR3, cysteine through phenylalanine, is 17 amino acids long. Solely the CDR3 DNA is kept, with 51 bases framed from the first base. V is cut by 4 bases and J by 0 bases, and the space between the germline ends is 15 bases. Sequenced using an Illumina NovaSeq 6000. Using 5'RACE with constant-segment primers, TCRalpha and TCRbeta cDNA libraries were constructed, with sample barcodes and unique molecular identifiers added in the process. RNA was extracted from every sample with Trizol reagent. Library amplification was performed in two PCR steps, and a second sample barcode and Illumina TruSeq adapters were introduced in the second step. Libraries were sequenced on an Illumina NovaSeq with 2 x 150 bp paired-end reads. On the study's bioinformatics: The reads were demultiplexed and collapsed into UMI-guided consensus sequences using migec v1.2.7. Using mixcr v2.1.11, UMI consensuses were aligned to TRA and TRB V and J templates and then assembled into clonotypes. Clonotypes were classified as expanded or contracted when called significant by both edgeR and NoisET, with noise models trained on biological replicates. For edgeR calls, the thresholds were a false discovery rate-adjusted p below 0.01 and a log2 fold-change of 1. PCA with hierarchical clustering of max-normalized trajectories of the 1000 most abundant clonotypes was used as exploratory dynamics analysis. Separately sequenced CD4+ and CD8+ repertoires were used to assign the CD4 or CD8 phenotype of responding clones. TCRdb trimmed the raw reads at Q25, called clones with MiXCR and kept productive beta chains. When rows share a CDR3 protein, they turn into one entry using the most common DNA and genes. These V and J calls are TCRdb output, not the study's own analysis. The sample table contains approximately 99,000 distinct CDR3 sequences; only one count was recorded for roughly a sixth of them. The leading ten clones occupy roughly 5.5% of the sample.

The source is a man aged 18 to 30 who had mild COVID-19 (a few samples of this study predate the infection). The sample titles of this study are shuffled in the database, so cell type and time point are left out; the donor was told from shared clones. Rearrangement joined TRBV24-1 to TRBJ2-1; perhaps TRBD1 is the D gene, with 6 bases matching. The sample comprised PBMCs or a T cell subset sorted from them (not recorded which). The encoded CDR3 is CATSEPGQLSSYNEQFF. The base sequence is TGTGCCACCAGTGAGCCGGGACAATTGAGCTCCTACAATGAGCAGTTCTTC.